This TCR beta chain comes out of a study of blood T cell repertoires in COVID-19. Looking at the study overall: Spain, Italy and the United States supplied samples that represented acute and convalescent COVID-19. The analysed material was cDNA or gDNA that came from T cells, B-cell-depleted T cells, or PBMCs.

The CDR3 totals 16 residues. The V and J ends lost 0 bases and 11 bases, in that order; junction bases with no gene match: 11. The germline gives CDR1 MNHEY, CDR2 SVGAGI. Source study methods: Quantification of nucleated cells was approximated via reference gene primer amplification. Method: immunoSEQ multiplex PCR; TCRdb's copy keeps in-frame clones and lacks some. V and J calls plus clone size are reproduced from that table; the DNA served to infer D and trimming. The sample consists of 400,000 to 500,000 clones, 70% to 90% of them appearing once. The receptor was isolated from a woman in her thirties with active or convalescent COVID-19. V is TRBV6-5 and J is TRBJ1-1; TRBD1 matches 11 bases. What was sequenced was peripheral blood. The CDR3 loop is CASSYSKGQGGVWAFF. The CDR3 nucleotides are TGTGCCAGCAGTTACTCGAAGGGACAGGGGGGGGTTTGGGCTTTCTTT.